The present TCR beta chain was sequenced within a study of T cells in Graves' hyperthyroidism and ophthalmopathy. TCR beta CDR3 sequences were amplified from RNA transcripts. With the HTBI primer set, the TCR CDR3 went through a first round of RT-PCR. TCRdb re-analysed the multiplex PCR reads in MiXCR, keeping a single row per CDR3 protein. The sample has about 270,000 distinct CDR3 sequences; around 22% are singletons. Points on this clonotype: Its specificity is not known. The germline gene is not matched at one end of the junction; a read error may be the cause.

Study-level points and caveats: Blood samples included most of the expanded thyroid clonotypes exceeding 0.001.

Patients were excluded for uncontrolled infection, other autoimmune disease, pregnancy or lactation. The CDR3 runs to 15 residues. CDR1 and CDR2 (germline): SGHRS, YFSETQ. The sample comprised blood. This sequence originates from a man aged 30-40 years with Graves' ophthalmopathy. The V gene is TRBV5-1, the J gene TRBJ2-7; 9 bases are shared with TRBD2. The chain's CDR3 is CASSFGGTSSHEQYF. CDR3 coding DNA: TGCGCCAGCAGCTTTGGAGGGACTAGCTCCCACGAGCAGTACTTC.